This T cell receptor beta chain was profiled in a study of blood T cell repertoires in COVID-19. Across the whole study: The United States, Italy and Spain provided the acute and convalescent COVID-19 samples. The cDNA or gDNA used as material had been derived from T cells, B-cell-depleted T cells, or PBMCs.

This CDR3 is built from 13 residues. As handled by the study authors: For nucleated cells, counts were estimated from reference gene primer amplification. TCRdb's copy holds only in-frame clones and misses some; the assay was immunoSEQ multiplex PCR. The V and J calls and clone size were taken over from that table, and D and trimming were inferred from the DNA. The sample holds roughly 190,000 clones, approximately 90% seen once. J is TRBJ1-5 and V is TRBV21-1. TRBV21-1 is labeled a pseudogene. Sequencing was carried out using peripheral blood. The receptor was derived from a human donor in a cohort sampled during active COVID-19. Written as DNA, the CDR3 is TGTGCCAGCAGCAAGGTCAGTAGCCAGCCCCAGCATTTT. Protein product: CASSKVSSQPQHF.